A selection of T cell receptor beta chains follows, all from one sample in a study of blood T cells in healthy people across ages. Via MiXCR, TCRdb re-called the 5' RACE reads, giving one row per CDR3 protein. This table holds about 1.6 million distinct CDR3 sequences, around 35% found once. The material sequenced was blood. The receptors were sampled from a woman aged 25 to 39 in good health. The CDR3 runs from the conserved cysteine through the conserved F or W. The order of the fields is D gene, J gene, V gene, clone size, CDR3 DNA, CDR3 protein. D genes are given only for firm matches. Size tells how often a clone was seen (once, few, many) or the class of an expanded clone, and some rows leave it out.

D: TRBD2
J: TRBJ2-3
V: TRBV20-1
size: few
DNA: TGCAGTGCGCTTCGGTTAGCGGGAGAGGATACGCAGTATTTT
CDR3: CSALRLAGEDTQYF

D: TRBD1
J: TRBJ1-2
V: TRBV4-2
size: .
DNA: TGTGCCAGCAGCTGTACAGGGGGCGCGGGCTATGGCTACACCTTC
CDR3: CASSCTGGAGYGYTF

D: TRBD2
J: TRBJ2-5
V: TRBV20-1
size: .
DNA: TGCAGTGCTGGACTAGAAGCGACCCAGTACTTC
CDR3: CSAGLEATQYF

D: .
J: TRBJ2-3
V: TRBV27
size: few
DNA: TGTGCCAGCAGGCCAGCGGTTATCGATACGCAGTATTTT
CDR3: CASRPAVIDTQYF

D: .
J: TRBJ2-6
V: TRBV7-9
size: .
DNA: TGTGCCAGCAGCGAAAACAGAGGGGCCAACGTCCTGACTTTC
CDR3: CASSENRGANVLTF

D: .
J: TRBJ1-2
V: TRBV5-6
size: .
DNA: TGTGCCAGCAGCTTACTACAGGGAGGGAATGGCTACACCTTC
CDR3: CASSLLQGGNGYTF

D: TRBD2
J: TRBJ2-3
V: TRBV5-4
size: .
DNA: TGTGCCGCGTTTATAGCGGGGAGAGGAGCAGATACGCAGTATTTT
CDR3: CAAFIAGRGADTQYF

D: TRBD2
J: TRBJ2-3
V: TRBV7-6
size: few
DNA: TGTGCCAGCAGCCCTGCCGGGGGGGCCCCTAGCACAGATACGCAGTATTTT
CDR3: CASSPAGGAPSTDTQYF

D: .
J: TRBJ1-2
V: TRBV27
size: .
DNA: TGTGCCAGCAGTGAATCGGTAACGCGTGGCTACACCTTC
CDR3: CASSESVTRGYTF

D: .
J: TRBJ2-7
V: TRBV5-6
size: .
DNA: TGTGCCAGCAGCCAGCAGACGGCTTATTACGAGCAGTACTTC
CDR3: CASSQQTAYYEQYF

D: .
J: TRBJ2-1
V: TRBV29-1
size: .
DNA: TGCAGCGTTGAGCCTAGCGTCGAGGGTTCCTACAATGAGCAGTTCTTC
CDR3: CSVEPSVEGSYNEQFF

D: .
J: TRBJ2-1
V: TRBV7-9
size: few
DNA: TGTGCCAGCAGCTTAGTTCCTCTCAATGAGCAGTTCTTC
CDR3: CASSLVPLNEQFF

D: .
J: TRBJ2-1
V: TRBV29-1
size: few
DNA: TGCAGCGTTGAAAATGGGAGAGGGACCTACAATGAGCAGTTCTTC
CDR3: CSVENGRGTYNEQFF

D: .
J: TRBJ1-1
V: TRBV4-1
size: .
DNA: TGCGCCAGCAGCCAACCCATACTTTCCGGGACGGATAACACTGAAGCTTTCTTT
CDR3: CASSQPILSGTDNTEAFF

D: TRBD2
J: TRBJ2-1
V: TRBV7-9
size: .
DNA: TGTGCCAGCAGCCCCCAGAGGACTAGCGGGGCACGTGACAATGAGCAGTTCTTC
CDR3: CASSPQRTSGARDNEQFF

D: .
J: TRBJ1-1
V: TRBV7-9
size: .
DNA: TGTCCCAGCAGCTTAGGAGACGGGGGAGCTTTCTTT
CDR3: CPSSLGDGGAFF

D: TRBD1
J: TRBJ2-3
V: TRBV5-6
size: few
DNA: TGTGCCAGCAGCCCGGGACAGCTGGCGGCAGATACGCAGTATTTT
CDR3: CASSPGQLAADTQYF

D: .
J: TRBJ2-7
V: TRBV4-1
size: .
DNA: TGCGCCAGCAGCCAAGAGTTGGTGAACTACGAGCAGTACTTC
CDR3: CASSQELVNYEQYF

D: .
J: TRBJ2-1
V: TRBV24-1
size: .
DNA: TGTGCCACCAATGACCCCGGGACACCGTACAATGAGCAGTTCTTC
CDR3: CATNDPGTPYNEQFF

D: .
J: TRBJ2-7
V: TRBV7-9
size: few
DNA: TGTGCCAGCAGCCTAAACCCGCGGGAAGAGCAGTACTTC
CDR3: CASSLNPREEQYF

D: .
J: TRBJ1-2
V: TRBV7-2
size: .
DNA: TGTGCCAGCAGCTTAGCGGCGGACCATGGCTACACCTTC
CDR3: CASSLAADHGYTF

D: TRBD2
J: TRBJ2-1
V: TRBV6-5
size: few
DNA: TGTGCCAGCAGTTCTCTAGCGGGGGGGATTGGAAATGAGCAGTTCTTC
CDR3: CASSSLAGGIGNEQFF

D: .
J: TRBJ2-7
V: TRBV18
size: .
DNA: TGTGCCAGCTCACCGGGGGGACAGACCTACGAGCAGTACTTC
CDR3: CASSPGGQTYEQYF

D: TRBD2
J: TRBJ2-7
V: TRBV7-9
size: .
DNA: TGTGCCAGCAGCTTAGTTACTAGCGGGGACTACAATGAGCAGTACTTC
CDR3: CASSLVTSGDYNEQYF

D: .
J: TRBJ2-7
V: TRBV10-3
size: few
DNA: TGTGCCATCGCCGGGCCCTCCTACGAGCAGTACTTC
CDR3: CAIAGPSYEQYF

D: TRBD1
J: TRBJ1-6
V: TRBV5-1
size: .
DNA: TGCGCCAGCAGCGCAGGGACAGGGGGCTTGCCCCTCCACTTT
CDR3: CASSAGTGGLPLHF

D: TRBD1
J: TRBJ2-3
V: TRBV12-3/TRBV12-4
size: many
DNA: TGTGCCAGCAGCCTCCGGGACAGGGCAACAGATACGCAGTATTTT
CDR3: CASSLRDRATDTQYF

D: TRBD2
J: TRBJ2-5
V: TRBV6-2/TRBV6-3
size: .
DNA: TGTGCCAGCAGTTACGCGGAGCGGGAGGAATGGAGGAAGACCCAGTACTTC
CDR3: CASSYAEREEWRKTQYF

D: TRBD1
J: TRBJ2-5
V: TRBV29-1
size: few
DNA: TGCAGCGTTGAAGGGGGGACAGGGCAAGAGACCCAGTACTTC
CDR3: CSVEGGTGQETQYF

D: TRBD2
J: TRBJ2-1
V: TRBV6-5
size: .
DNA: TGTGCCAGAGAAGCGGGAGGCCCACAGGGCAATGAGCAGTTCTTC
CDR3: CAREAGGPQGNEQFF

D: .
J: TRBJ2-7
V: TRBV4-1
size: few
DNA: TGCGCCAGCAGCCAAGGCCCCCGGTCCTACGAGCAGTACTTC
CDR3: CASSQGPRSYEQYF

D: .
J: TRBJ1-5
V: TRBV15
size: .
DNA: TGTGCCACCAGCAGAGATGTGGGGGCAGCCCAGCATTTT
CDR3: CATSRDVGAAQHF

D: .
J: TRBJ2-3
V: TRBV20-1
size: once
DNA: TGCAGTGCTGGGCGTAGCGGAGCTAGCACAGATGCGCAGTATTTT
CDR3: CSAGRSGASTDAQYF

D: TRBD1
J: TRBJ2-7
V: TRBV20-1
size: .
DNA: TGCAGTGCTCCCTACTCACAGGGGACGGGCGAGCAGTACTTC
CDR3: CSAPYSQGTGEQYF

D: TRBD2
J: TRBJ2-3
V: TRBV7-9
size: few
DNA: TGTGCCAGCAGCTCCCCTCGGGCGGGGGGAAACACAGATACGCAGTATTTT
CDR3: CASSSPRAGGNTDTQYF

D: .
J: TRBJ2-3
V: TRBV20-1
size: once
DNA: TGCAGTGCTAGAGATTACCGGGGGGCCACAGATACGCAGTATTTT
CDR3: CSARDYRGATDTQYF

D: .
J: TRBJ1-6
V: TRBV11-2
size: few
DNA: TGTGCCAGCAGCTTAGATCTCGGCAGGACACCCCTCCACTTT
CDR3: CASSLDLGRTPLHF

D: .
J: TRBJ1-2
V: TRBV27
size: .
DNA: TGTGCCAGCAGCTCCCCGGAGCGAGGGGCCTATGGCTACACCTTC
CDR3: CASSSPERGAYGYTF

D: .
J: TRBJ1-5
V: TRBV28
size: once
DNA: TGTGCCAGCAGTTTTGATTGGGGCAGGTCTTTCAATCAGCCCCAGCATTTT
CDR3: CASSFDWGRSFNQPQHF

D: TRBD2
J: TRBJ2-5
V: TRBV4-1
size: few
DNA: TGCGCCAGCAGCCAAACCATAGCGGGAGCAGAGACCCAGTACTTC
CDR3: CASSQTIAGAETQYF

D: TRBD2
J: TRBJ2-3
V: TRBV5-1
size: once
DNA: TGCGCCAGCAGCTTCCCAGGCCTAGGACCGGGACTAGCAGGAGATACGCAGTATTTT
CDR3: CASSFPGLGPGLAGDTQYF

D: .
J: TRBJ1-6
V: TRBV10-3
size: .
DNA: TGTGCCATCGGTGAGTCGCGTCAGGGAGGTTCACCCCTCCACTTT
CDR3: CAIGESRQGGSPLHF

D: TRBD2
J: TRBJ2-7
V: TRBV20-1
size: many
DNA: TGCAGTGCTAGGCAAGGTCCTAGCGGGGACGAGCAGTACTTC
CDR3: CSARQGPSGDEQYF

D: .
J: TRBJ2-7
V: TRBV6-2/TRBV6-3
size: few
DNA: TGTGCCAGCACAGATCCACCCTACGAGCAGTACTTC
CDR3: CASTDPPYEQYF

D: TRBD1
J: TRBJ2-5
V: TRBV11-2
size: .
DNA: TGTGCCAGCAGCTTCGGTGACAGGGTAGAAGGAGAGACCCAGTACTTC
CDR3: CASSFGDRVEGETQYF

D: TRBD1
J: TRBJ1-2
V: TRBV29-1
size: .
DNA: TGCAGCGTTGGGGGACAGGGATGGTATGGCTACACCTTC
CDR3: CSVGGQGWYGYTF

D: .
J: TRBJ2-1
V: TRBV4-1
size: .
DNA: TGCGCCGGCAGCCAGTTCTCCTGGGACGGCCTCAGTGAGCAGTTCTTC
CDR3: CAGSQFSWDGLSEQFF

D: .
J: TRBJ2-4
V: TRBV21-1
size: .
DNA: TGTGCCAGCAGCCCCCCAAGGGAACTAGCGGGGGGAATTACCAAAAACATTCAGTACTTC
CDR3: CASSPPRELAGGITKNIQYF

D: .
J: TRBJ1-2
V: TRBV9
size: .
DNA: TGTGCCAGCAGCGACCAAGGGATCCCCTATGGCTACACCTTC
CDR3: CASSDQGIPYGYTF

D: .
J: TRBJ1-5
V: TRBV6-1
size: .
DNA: TGTGCCAGCAGCCGTTGGGGACGAAGTCCTAATAGCAATCAGCCCCAGCATTTT
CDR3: CASSRWGRSPNSNQPQHF